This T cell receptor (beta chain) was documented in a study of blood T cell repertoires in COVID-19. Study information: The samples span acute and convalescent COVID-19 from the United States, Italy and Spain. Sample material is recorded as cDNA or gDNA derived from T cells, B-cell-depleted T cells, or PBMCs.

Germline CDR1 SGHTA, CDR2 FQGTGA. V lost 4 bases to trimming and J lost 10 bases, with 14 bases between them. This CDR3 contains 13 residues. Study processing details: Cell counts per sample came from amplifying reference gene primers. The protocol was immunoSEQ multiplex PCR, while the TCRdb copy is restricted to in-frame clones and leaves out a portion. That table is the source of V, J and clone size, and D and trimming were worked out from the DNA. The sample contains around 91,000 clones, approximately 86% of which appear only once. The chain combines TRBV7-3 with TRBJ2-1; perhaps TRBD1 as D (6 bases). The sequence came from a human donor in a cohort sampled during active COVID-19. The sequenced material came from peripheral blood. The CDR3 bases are TGTGCCAGCAGCTGGTCGTCAGGGGAAGAGCAGTTCTTC. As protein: CASSWSSGEEQFF.